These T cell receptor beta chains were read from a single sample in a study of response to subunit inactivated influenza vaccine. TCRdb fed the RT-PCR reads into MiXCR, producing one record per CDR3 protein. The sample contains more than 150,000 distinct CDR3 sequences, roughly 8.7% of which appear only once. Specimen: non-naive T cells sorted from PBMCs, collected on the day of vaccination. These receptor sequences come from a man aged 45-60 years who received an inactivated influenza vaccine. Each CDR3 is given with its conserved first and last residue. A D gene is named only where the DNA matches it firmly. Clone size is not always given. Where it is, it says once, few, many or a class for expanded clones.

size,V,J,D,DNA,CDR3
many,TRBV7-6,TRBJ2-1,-,TGTGCCAGCAGCTTAGTCCGGGACAATGAGCAGTTCTTC,CASSLVRDNEQFF
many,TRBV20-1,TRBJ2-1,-,TGCAGTGCTAGAGATATTGGTCAGAATTACAATGAGCAGTTCTTC,CSARDIGQNYNEQFF
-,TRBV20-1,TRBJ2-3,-,TGCAGTGCTAGGGGTCAGGGACTTGGCACAGATACGCAGTATTTT,CSARGQGLGTDTQYF
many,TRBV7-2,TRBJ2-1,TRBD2,TGTGCCAGCAGCTTAGAGGGCGGGGGGGTTCTGGGTGAGCAGTTCTTC,CASSLEGGGVLGEQFF
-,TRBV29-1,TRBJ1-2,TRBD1,TGCAGCGTCGACAGGGGCGCCGGTGAGGGCTACACCTTC,CSVDRGAGEGYTF
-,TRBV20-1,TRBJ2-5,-,TGCAGTGCCCTGGCTGGAGGGGGCGGCGAGACCCAGTACTTC,CSALAGGGGETQYF
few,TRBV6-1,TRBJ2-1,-,TGTGCCAGCAGTAGCCAGGGACGTAATGAGCAGTTCTTC,CASSSQGRNEQFF
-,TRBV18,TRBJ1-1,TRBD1,TGTGCCAGCTCACCTGGGACAGGCTTAGACACTGAAGCTTTCTTT,CASSPGTGLDTEAFF
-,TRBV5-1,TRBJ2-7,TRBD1,TGCGCCAGCAGCTTGCCTAGGGACAGGGGCTACGAGCAGTACTTC,CASSLPRDRGYEQYF
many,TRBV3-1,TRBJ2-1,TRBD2,TGTGCCAGCAGCCAAGAGGGGACTAGCGGGGGGGACTACAATGAGCAGTTCTTC,CASSQEGTSGGDYNEQFF
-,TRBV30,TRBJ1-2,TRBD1,TGTGCCTGGAGTACGGCAGGGACAGTAAAGTACTATGGCTACACCTTC,CAWSTAGTVKYYGYTF
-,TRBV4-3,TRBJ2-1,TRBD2,TGCGCCAGCAGCCGGGGACTAGCGGGAGGGCTCCGGGAGGGAGAGCAGTTCTTC,CASSRGLAGGLREGEQFF
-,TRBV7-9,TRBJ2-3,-,TGTGCCGGCAGCTTAGTAGGGTCCACAGATACGCAGTATTTT,CAGSLVGSTDTQYF
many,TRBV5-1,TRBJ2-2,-,TGCGCCAGCAGGGATCTGAGAGGGGAGCTGTTTTTT,CASRDLRGELFF
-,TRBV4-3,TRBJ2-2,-,TGCGCCAGCAGCCAAGATTTGAAGGGGCCCGGGGAGCTGTTTTTT,CASSQDLKGPGELFF
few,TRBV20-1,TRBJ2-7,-,TGCAGTGCTTTCGGCCGGGGCAGCCCACGTGAAGGACCCCTTACCTCCTACGAGCAGTACTTC,CSAFGRGSPREGPLTSYEQYF
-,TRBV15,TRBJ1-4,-,TGTGCCACCAGCAGATCAGGGGTGGAAAAACTGTTTTTT,CATSRSGVEKLFF
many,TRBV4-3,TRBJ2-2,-,TGCGCCAGCAGCCAAGATTGGGGGGGGCGCACCGGGGAGCTGTTTTTT,CASSQDWGGRTGELFF
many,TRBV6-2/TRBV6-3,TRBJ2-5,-,TGTGCCAGCATACGGAGACAACAAGGAGAGACCCAGTACTTC,CASIRRQQGETQYF
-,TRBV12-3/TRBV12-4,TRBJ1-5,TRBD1,TGTGCCAGCAGCGCCGGGACAGGAATTCATAGCAATCAGCCCCAGCATTTT,CASSAGTGIHSNQPQHF
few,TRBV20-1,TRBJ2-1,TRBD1,TGCAGTGCTAGTAAGGGACAGGGGGACAATGAGCAGTTCTTC,CSASKGQGDNEQFF
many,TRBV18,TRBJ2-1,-,TGTGCCAGCTCACAACTCAGGGGAAGTGCATACAATGAGCAGTTCTTC,CASSQLRGSAYNEQFF